Listed here are 29 T cell receptor beta chains from one sample, sequenced in a study of blood T cell repertoires in COVID-19. Assay used: immunoSEQ multiplex PCR; TCRdb lists only in-frame clones, some missing. The sample has about 55,000 clones, around 90% seen once. Sequenced material: peripheral blood. Receptors were obtained from a human donor with active COVID-19. The donor label of this sample is uncertain.

The rearrangement uses TRBV9 and TRBJ1-3; D perhaps matches TRBD1 (5 bases). The length of the CDR3 is 15 residues. From germline, CDR1 is SGDLS and CDR2 YYNGEE. Trimming removed 0 bases at V and 2 bases at J, with 9 bases between. As DNA, the CDR3 is TGTGCCAGCAGCGTAGGGGGGGTTGCTGGAAACACCATATATTTT. Translating it yields CASSVGGVAGNTIYF.

The chain employs TRBV6-1 and TRBJ2-3, with 11 nucleotides matching TRBD2. CDR3 length: 16 amino acids. Germline-derived CDR1 and CDR2 are MNHNS and SASEGT. J was trimmed by 2 bases and V by 3 bases; bases with no gene match: 4. DNA of the CDR3: TGTGCCAGCAGTGAGACTAGCGGGATCTACACAGATACGCAGTATTTT. Translating gives CASSETSGIYTDTQYF.

The J gene is TRBJ2-7, the V gene TRBV12-5, with a tentative D call TRBD2 (5 bases). V lost 5 bases and J 4 bases, leaving 15 bases between the germline ends. Germline V gene lookup returns CDR1 LGHNT and CDR2 FRNRAP. This CDR3 is 14 amino acids long. The CDR3 loop is CASGMPGIRYEQYF. The CDR3 DNA is TGTGCTAGTGGTATGCCCGGGATCCGGTACGAGCAGTACTTC.

This clone appeared once. The rearrangement links TRBV5-4 to TRBJ1-1; 8 positions agree with TRBD1. Germline trimming cut 7 bases from V and 1 base from J; bases unmatched to any gene: 0. Germline assignment: CDR1 SGHNT and CDR2 YYREEE (reference sequence). There are 12 residues in the CDR3. CDR3: CASGTGNTEAFF. The CDR3 region has the DNA TGTGCCAGCGGGACAGGGAACACTGAAGCTTTCTTT.

V gene TRBV5-1 combines with J gene TRBJ1-1; TRBD1 matches at 9 bases. The ends lost 1 base at V and 5 bases at J; junction bases unmatched: 6. CDR1 and CDR2 (germline): SGHRS, YFSETQ. This CDR3 has 15 residues. The CDR3 DNA follows: TGCGCCAGCAGCTTGAATGGACAGGGGCTAACTGAAGCTTTCTTT. It codes for CASSLNGQGLTEAFF.

The CDR3 DNA reads TGTGCCAGCTCACCCATCTCACTACAGGGGGGTTTCACTGAAGCTTTCTTT. Residues: CASSPISLQGGFTEAFF. The chain couples TRBV18 to TRBJ1-1; 8 bases are a match to TRBD1. Trimming at V came to 3 bases and at J to 4 bases, leaving 13 bases not matched to a gene. CDR3 length equals 17 residues. The germline CDR1 and CDR2 sequences are KGHSH and LQKENI.

This rearrangement joins TRBV9 to TRBJ1-2; 7 positions agree with TRBD1. The CDR3 runs 14 residues. The germline CDR1 and CDR2 sequences are SGDLS and YYNGEE. The V gene end was trimmed by 3 bases and the J gene end by 1 base; junction bases not matched to a gene: 3. The CDR3 sequence is CASSANRGNYGYTF. In DNA form, the CDR3 reads TGTGCCAGCAGCGCGAACAGGGGTAACTATGGCTACACCTTC.

V and J are TRBV6-6 and TRBJ1-2; 9 bases fit TRBD1. Trimming at V came to 6 bases and at J to 1 base, leaving 3 bases not matched to a gene. Per germline, CDR1 MNHNY and CDR2 SVGAGI (reference sequence). The CDR3 consists of 14 residues. CDR3 DNA: TGTGCCAGCAGCCAGGGACAGGGTAACTATGGCTACACCTTC. Residues: CASSQGQGNYGYTF.

V gene TRBV18 combines with J gene TRBJ2-1, with 9 bases identical to TRBD1. CDR3 length: 17 residues. Looked up from germline, CDR1 is KGHSH and CDR2 is LQKENI. After removal of 6 bases from V and 7 bases from J, the junction contained 16 bases not matched to a gene. CDR3 residues: CASSPTDRDREINEQFF. The CDR3 DNA reads TGTGCCAGCTCGCCAACCGATCGGGACAGGGAAATTAATGAGCAGTTCTTC.

The gene calls are TRBV18 and TRBJ2-5; no definite D call. The V gene's germline CDR1 is KGHSH and CDR2 LQKENI. Trimming cost V 6 bases and J 1 base, with 6 bases left between them. The length of the CDR3 is 12 residues. The CDR3 region has the DNA TGTGCCAGCTCCCCTATCCAAGAGACCCAGTACTTC. This gives the protein CASSPIQETQYF.

V gene TRBV30 combines with J gene TRBJ2-7; TRBD2 agrees at 9 bases. J was trimmed by 1 base and V by 4 bases; bases with no gene match: 5. The CDR3 sequence is 14 residues long. Germline V CDR1 and CDR2: GTSNPN, SVGIG (reference sequence). The CDR3 DNA reads as TGTGCCTGGACCCCGGGACTAGCTTCCTACGAGCAGTACTTC. It yields the protein CAWTPGLASYEQYF.

V usage is TRBV7-9 and J usage is TRBJ2-5; D is unclear. The germline V gene has CDR1 SEHNR and CDR2 FQNEAQ (reference sequence). There are 14 residues in the CDR3. The V end lost 4 bases, the J end lost 4 bases, and 13 bases lay between the germline ends. The CDR3 DNA follows: TGTGCCAGCAGCTCCGCCTACGGGTTAGAGACCCAGTACTTC. Its translation: CASSSAYGLETQYF.

The chain uses TRBV4-1 and TRBJ1-2; D might be TRBD1 (6 bases). This CDR3 spans 15 amino acids. The germline V gene has CDR1 MGHRA and CDR2 YSYEKL. V was clipped by 1 base and J by 2 bases, with 11 bases between them. CDR3 region: CASSQARDINYGYTF. CDR3 nucleotide sequence: TGCGCCAGCAGCCAAGCTCGGGACATCAACTATGGCTACACCTTC.

Note on this clone: The junction and the germline gene differ at one end; a read error may be behind it. The chain uses TRBV7-7 and TRBJ2-5; TRBD2 matches 15 bases. CDR3 length: 18 amino acids. Germline V lookup: CDR1 SSHAT, CDR2 FNYEAQ (reference sequence). The DNA of the CDR3 is TGTGCTAGCAACCCCCGCGGGCCCGGGACTAGCGGGGGGAAGACCCAGTACTTC. Amino acids: CASNPRGPGTSGGKTQYF.

The chain has TRBV30 and TRBJ1-2; TRBD1 matches at 9 bases. V lost 3 bases to trimming and J lost 8 bases; unmatched junction nucleotides: 7. The CDR3 runs 13 residues. The germline gives CDR1 GTSNPN, CDR2 SVGIG (reference sequence). The CDR3 bases are TGTGCCTGGAGCCGCGGGACAGGGAAGGGCTACACCTTC. Translated, it gives CAWSRGTGKGYTF.

The chain links TRBV19 to TRBJ2-2, with TRBD2 matching 13 bases. Germline lookup yields CDR1 LNHDA and CDR2 SQIVND (reference sequence). V trimming: 5 bases; J trimming: 5 bases; junction bases outside the gene matches: 8. The CDR3 has 17 residues. This CDR3 reads CASSFRLAGGLTGELFF. The DNA of the CDR3 is TGTGCCAGTAGTTTCAGACTAGCGGGGGGCCTTACCGGGGAGCTGTTTTTT.

This chain uses TRBV2 with TRBJ2-5; a weak D match, TRBD2 (5 bases). CDR3 length equals 13 residues. V lost 7 bases and J lost 5, with 14 bases in between. From germline, CDR1 is SNHLY and CDR2 FYNNEI. CDR3 DNA sequence: TGTGCCAGCAAATTGGTAGCGATGGAGACCCAGTACTTC. It translates to CASKLVAMETQYF.

This chain connects TRBV18 to TRBJ2-1; D might be TRBD2 (6 bases). The V and J ends lost 1 base and 8 bases respectively, with 6 bases between them. The CDR3 runs 12 residues. The V gene's germline CDR1 is KGHSH and CDR2 LQKENI. The CDR3 is CASSPRGDEQFF. The CDR3 DNA is TGTGCCAGCTCACCACGGGGGGATGAGCAGTTCTTC.

The rearrangement links TRBV18 to TRBJ1-2, with D unresolved. Germline CDR1 KGHSH, CDR2 LQKENI. V gave up 0 bases and J gave up 1 base, with 18 bases separating them. This CDR3 is 18 amino acids long. The CDR3 protein is CASSPPTGNPRVNYGYTF. CDR3 bases: TGTGCCAGCTCACCACCGACGGGAAACCCACGAGTTAACTATGGCTACACCTTC. Full variable domain (remainder filled in from reference TRBV18 and TRBJ1-2): NAGVMQNPRHLVRRRGQEARLRCSPMKGHSHVYWYRQLPEEGLKFMVYLQKENIIDESGMPKERFSAEFPKEGPSILRIQQVVRGDSAAYFCASSPPTGNPRVNYGYTFGSGTRLTVV.

This rearrangement joins TRBV9 to TRBJ2-1, with D possibly being TRBD1 (5 bases). Germline V gene sequence: CDR1 SGDLS, CDR2 YYNGEE. The CDR3 covers 14 residues. Trimming took 3 bases from V and 10 from J, leaving 17 bases between them. CDR3 bases: TGTGCCAGCAGCGAGGGGATCCACGACGGGGAGCAGTTCTTC. Its protein is CASSEGIHDGEQFF.

This clone appeared a few times. The CDR3 DNA reads TGTGCCAGCAGCTCGGGAGGGGGGGCCGGTCAGCCCCAGCATTTT. Translation gives CASSSGGGAGQPQHF. The chain is built from TRBV7-2 and TRBJ1-5, with TRBD1 as a possible D gene (6 bases). This CDR3 comprises 15 residues. V was pared by 4 bases and J by 6 bases, with 16 bases between. Germline V CDR1 and CDR2: SGHTA, FQGNSA.

J is TRBJ2-5 and V is TRBV14; TRBD1 aligns across 7 bases. With V trimmed by 5 bases and J by 1 base, 10 bases remained unmatched. The germline gives CDR1 SGHDN, CDR2 FVKESK. The CDR3 length is 16 residues. The CDR3 sequence is CASSRPGQWGQETQYF. The CDR3 DNA reads TGTGCCAGCAGCAGGCCGGGACAGTGGGGCCAAGAGACCCAGTACTTC.

The chain recombines TRBV19 with TRBJ2-1, with 12 nucleotides matching TRBD1. The CDR3 is 19 residues long. The junction had 12 bases not matched to a gene; V was cut back by 2 bases and J by 4 bases. CDR1 and CDR2 from the germline V gene are LNHDA and SQIVND (reference sequence). The CDR3 DNA follows: TGTGCCAGTAGTATAAGGGGACAGGGGGCCATACGATCATACAATGAGCAGTTCTTC. Protein: CASSIRGQGAIRSYNEQFF.

This clone occurred once. This chain connects TRBV7-9 to TRBJ1-1, with TRBD1 identical over 8 bases. The CDR3 has 15 residues. Per the germline V gene, CDR1 is SEHNR and CDR2 is FQNEAQ (reference sequence). V trimming: 3 bases; J trimming: 4 bases; junction bases outside the gene matches: 7. The CDR3 spells CASSFPGGGPTEAFF. As DNA, the CDR3 is TGTGCCAGCAGCTTCCCAGGGGGCGGGCCCACTGAAGCTTTCTTT.

The CDR3 sequence: CASSFPDSIYNEQFF. The CDR3 DNA reads as TGTGCCAGCAGCTTTCCGGACAGCATCTACAATGAGCAGTTCTTC. V usage is TRBV7-9 and J usage is TRBJ2-1, with TRBD1 as a possible D gene (6 bases). Trimming took 3 bases from V and 3 from J, leaving 12 bases between them. This CDR3 spans 15 amino acids. Germline assignment: CDR1 SEHNR and CDR2 FQNEAQ (reference sequence).

The rearrangement uses TRBV19 and TRBJ2-7, with 7 bases lining up with TRBD1. Germline CDR1 reads LNHDA; CDR2 reads SQIVND (reference sequence). Unmatched junction bases numbered 8, after V lost 6 bases and J lost 0 bases. The length of the CDR3 is 15 residues. In nucleotides, the CDR3 is TGTGCCAGTAGCCCCGGACAGGACCCCTCCTACGAGCAGTACTTC. It translates to CASSPGQDPSYEQYF.

The chain joins TRBV29-1 to TRBJ2-3, with D perhaps matching TRBD2 (5 bases). The CDR3 loop spans 12 amino acids. In germline, CDR1 is SQVTM, CDR2 ANQGSEA. V lost 6 bases and J lost 3, with 10 bases in between. This CDR3 is CSVHSGTDTQYF. The CDR3 DNA reads TGCAGCGTCCATTCGGGGACAGATACGCAGTATTTT.

This clone was found once. The gene calls are TRBV29-1 and TRBJ2-7; 9 bases line up with TRBD1. CDR1 and CDR2 from the germline V gene are SQVTM and ANQGSEA. With 0 bases clipped from V and 12 bases from J, the junction kept 3 bases outside the gene matches. The CDR3 has 11 residues. The chain's CDR3 is CSVEDGTGRYF. The CDR3 DNA reads as TGCAGCGTTGAAGATGGGACAGGGCGGTACTTC.

The chain uses TRBV12-5 and TRBJ2-5; 14 bases are a match to TRBD2. This CDR3 region has 16 residues. The J segment lost 1 base and the V segment lost 6 bases, leaving 4 bases of the junction unmatched. From germline, CDR1 is LGHNT and CDR2 FRNRAP. In DNA, the CDR3 is TGTGCTAGTGGCGGGACTAGCGGGAGTCCCCAAGAGACCCAGTACTTC. It yields the protein CASGGTSGSPQETQYF.